Below are 27 T cell receptor beta chains sequenced from a single sample in a study of T-cell reconstitution after alpha-beta-depleted transplantation in children. This sample's TCRbeta library carried unique molecular identifier barcodes. One entry per CDR3 protein, called by TCRdb with MiXCR from the PCR reads. The sample includes about 200,000 distinct CDR3 sequences, approximately 6.9% of them seen just once. This sample comprised PBMCs, obtained before TCRalphabeta/CD19-depleted stem cell transplant. These receptor sequences come from a boy aged 2 to 10 with acute lymphoblastic leukemia, due to receive a stem cell transplant.

V and J are TRBV27 and TRBJ2-7; tentative D call: TRBD2 (7 bases). Germline V gene sequence: CDR1 MNHEY, CDR2 SMNVEV (reference sequence). CDR3 length: 14 amino acids. The V gene lost 0 bases and the J gene lost 3 bases, with 9 bases spanning the gap. CDR3 loop: CASSLSGGLYEQYF. The CDR3 DNA reads TGTGCCAGCAGTTTATCGGGGGGGCTCTACGAGCAGTACTTC.

The chain combines TRBV4-3 with TRBJ2-2; no clear D gene. Trimming removed 1 base from V and 6 bases from J, with 15 bases in between. The germline V gene encodes CDR1 LGHNA and CDR2 YSLEER. The CDR3 totals 16 residues. The CDR3 is CASSQGALVEAGELFF. The CDR3 DNA follows: TGCGCCAGCAGCCAAGGTGCTCTAGTCGAAGCCGGGGAGCTGTTTTTT.

This clonotype was counted a few times. This chain's CDR3 is CSARENKGSNQPQHF. CDR3 nucleotides: TGCAGTGCTAGAGAGAATAAGGGGAGCAATCAGCCCCAGCATTTT. This chain uses TRBV20-1 with TRBJ1-5; tentative D call: TRBD1 (5 bases). Trimming shortened V by 0 bases and J by 1 base, and 10 bases separated the two germline ends. Germline-derived CDR1 and CDR2 are DFQATT and SNEGSKA (reference sequence). The CDR3 contains 15 residues.

This clonotype was found many times. The chain recombines TRBV28 with TRBJ2-3, with a tentative D call TRBD2 (5 bases). V was shortened by 3 bases and J by 7 bases, with 8 bases between the two germline ends. This CDR3 comprises 12 residues. CDR1 is MDHEN, CDR2 SYDVKM, per germline. CDR3 loop: CASSFTGNTQYF. The CDR3 DNA sequence: TGTGCCAGCAGTTTTACGGGGAATACGCAGTATTTT.

This clonotype occurred a few times. The V call is TRBV7-6, the J call TRBJ1-1; D might be TRBD1 (5 bases). This CDR3 has 18 amino acids. Trimming left V 4 bases short and J 4 bases short, with 25 bases between. Germline assignment: CDR1 SGHVS and CDR2 FNYEAQ. The CDR3 coding sequence is TGTGCCAGCAGCTCCCGTTACAGGCGGGTCCACAACGGCACTGAAGCTTTCTTT. Its protein product is CASSSRYRRVHNGTEAFF.

Ten or more counts support this clonotype. The rearrangement joins TRBV11-2 to TRBJ1-1; the D is unclear. This CDR3 spans 13 amino acids. In germline, CDR1 is SGHAT, CDR2 FQNNGV. The V end lost 0 bases, the J end lost 11 bases, and 13 bases lay between the germline ends. The CDR3: CASSLDRNYGAFF. CDR3 bases: TGTGCCAGCAGCTTAGATCGGAACTATGGCGCTTTCTTT.

This clonotype has only a few counts. The chain employs TRBV20-1 and TRBJ2-7; 11 bases fit TRBD2. The ends lost 3 bases at V and 5 bases at J; junction bases unmatched: 6. From germline, CDR1 is DFQATT and CDR2 SNEGSKA (reference sequence). The CDR3 runs 14 residues. The chain's CDR3 is CSARVTSGTDEQYF. The CDR3 bases are TGCAGTGCTAGGGTGACTAGCGGGACGGACGAGCAGTACTTC.

At least ten counts were recorded for this clonotype. This chain joins TRBV25-1 and TRBJ2-5, with a tentative D call TRBD2 (7 bases). The CDR3 covers 14 residues. Trimming took 4 bases from V and 5 from J, leaving 14 bases between them. Germline V gene sequence: CDR1 MGHDK, CDR2 SYGVNS. The CDR3 DNA sequence: TGTGCCAGCAGTGGGCGCGGGGGCCGGGAGACCCAGTACTTC. Its translation: CASSGRGGRETQYF.

Many counts were recorded for this clonotype. V usage is TRBV29-1 and J usage is TRBJ2-1, with TRBD1 matching 9 bases. J lost 6 bases, V lost 7 bases, and 7 bases had no gene match. The CDR3 has 13 amino acids. Germline V gene data show CDR1 as SQVTM and CDR2 as ANQGSEA. The CDR3: CSAGTGSFNEQFF. Here the CDR3 DNA reads TGCAGCGCTGGGACAGGGTCGTTCAATGAGCAGTTCTTC.

In regard to this clonotype: A much larger clone sits a single nucleotide away, making a read error possible. The gene calls are TRBV7-2 and TRBJ2-1, with 10 bases fitting TRBD2. The CDR3 totals 15 residues. Germline V lookup: CDR1 SGHTA, CDR2 FQGNSA. After removal of 5 bases from V and 2 bases from J, the junction contained 3 bases not matched to a gene. CDR3 loop: CASSPTSGPYNEQFF. CDR3 in DNA: TGTGCCAGCAGCCCGACTAGCGGGCCCTACAATGAGCAGTTCTTC.

This clonotype was detected ten times or more. This sequence joins TRBV20-1 and TRBJ2-7; possibly TRBD2 for D (5 bases). The germline V gene has CDR1 DFQATT and CDR2 SNEGSKA (reference sequence). The CDR3 totals 12 residues. V was trimmed by 6 bases and J by 3 bases, leaving 12 bases between them. CDR3 sequence: CSAKGGGYEQYF. CDR3 coding DNA: TGCAGTGCAAAAGGTGGAGGCTACGAGCAGTACTTC.

This clonotype has at least ten counts. The chain couples TRBV23-1 to TRBJ2-2; tentatively, D is TRBD1 (7 bases). TRBV23-1 is known as an ORF, though its function is uncertain. The CDR3 sequence is 17 residues long. The V end lost 1 base, the J end lost 3 bases, and 15 bases lay between the germline ends. In DNA, the CDR3 is TGCGCCAGCAGTCAATGTACACAGGGGAGGTACACCGGGGAGCTGTTTTTT. Residues: CASSQCTQGRYTGELFF.

This clonotype was counted many times. The CDR3 reads CASMAWRGGYTF. The CDR3 DNA follows: TGTGCCAGCATGGCCTGGCGAGGTGGCTACACCTTC. This chain joins TRBV27 and TRBJ1-2; D unclear. The germline gives CDR1 MNHEY, CDR2 SMNVEV (reference sequence). The CDR3 runs to 12 residues. Trimming stripped 7 bases from V and 7 bases from J, with 13 bases between.

This clonotype was seen repeatedly, ten times or more. The rearrangement joins TRBV7-2 to TRBJ2-1, with unresolved D. The CDR3 loop spans 14 amino acids. The germline CDR1 and CDR2 sequences are SGHTA and FQGNSA. V was clipped by 4 bases and J by 7 bases, with 14 bases between them. The CDR3 DNA follows: TGTGCCAGCAGCTCCCTGGGTAGTTGGAATGAGCAGTTCTTC. Translating it yields CASSSLGSWNEQFF.

Ten or more counts support this clonotype. The chain employs TRBV5-6 and TRBJ1-1; tentatively, D is TRBD1 (5 bases). This CDR3 spans 13 amino acids. V dropped 0 bases and J dropped 8 bases, with 11 bases sitting between them. CDR1 is SGHDT and CDR2 is YYEEEE in the germline V gene. The CDR3 region has the DNA TGTGCCAGCAGCTTGGGTCAGGGACGGGAAGCTTTCTTT. Its translation is CASSLGQGREAFF.

In its sample, this clonotype was seen a few times. In nucleotides, the CDR3 is TGTGCCAGCAGCTTAAGTCGGTTGCGGGACAGGGACTATGGCTACACCTTC. Protein sequence: CASSLSRLRDRDYGYTF. The V and J genes are TRBV11-2 and TRBJ1-2; 9 positions match TRBD1. Trimming cost V 2 bases and J 3 bases; bases outside gene matches: 10. Germline lookup yields CDR1 SGHAT and CDR2 FQNNGV. The CDR3 contains 17 residues.

This clonotype was counted ten times or more. The chain has TRBV5-5 and TRBJ1-5, with 7 bases matching TRBD1. After removal of 4 bases from V and 5 bases from J, the junction contained 6 bases not matched to a gene. This CDR3 comprises 14 residues. Germline V gene data show CDR1 as SGHKS and CDR2 as YYEKEE (reference sequence). CDR3 residues: CASSGGRGHQPQHF. CDR3 nucleotides: TGTGCCAGCAGCGGGGGGAGGGGGCATCAGCCCCAGCATTTT.

This clonotype was counted a few times. V gene TRBV6-1 combines with J gene TRBJ2-1; the D gene is possibly TRBD2 (7 bases). The CDR3 runs to 15 residues. Trimming took 1 base from V and 14 from J, leaving 21 bases between them. Looked up from germline, CDR1 is MNHNS and CDR2 is SASEGT. The DNA for the CDR3 is TGTGCCAGCAGTGAAGTTTTGGATCCCCGGGGGGCCAAGTTCTTC. This encodes CASSEVLDPRGAKFF.

This clonotype showed up just a few times. This chain uses TRBV5-6 with TRBJ2-3; D perhaps matches TRBD1 (5 bases). Per the germline V gene, CDR1 is SGHDT and CDR2 is YYEEEE. V was cut by 4 bases and J by 1 base, with 19 bases left in between. The CDR3 sequence is 17 residues long. The chain's CDR3 is CASSATVTGARTDTQYF. The CDR3 DNA is TGTGCCAGCAGCGCCACCGTAACAGGAGCCCGCACAGATACGCAGTATTTT.

There are many counts of this clonotype. The chain is built from TRBV28 and TRBJ2-1; D might be TRBD1 or TRBD2, each matching 6 bases. There are 16 residues in the CDR3. Per germline, CDR1 MDHEN and CDR2 SYDVKM. Trimming left V 4 bases short and J 2 bases short, with 15 bases between. CDR3 DNA sequence: TGTGCCAGCAGTTACCCGGGGGCGATGGCCTACAATGAGCAGTTCTTC. Protein sequence: CASSYPGAMAYNEQFF.

This clonotype has a count of ten or more. This rearrangement joins TRBV12-3 or TRBV12-4 to TRBJ2-1; D ambiguous. This CDR3 contains 16 residues. Trimming took 3 bases from V and 0 from J, leaving 12 bases between them. For the CDR3, the DNA is TGTGCCAGCAGTTTTAGGAGTTCGAGCTCCTACAATGAGCAGTTCTTC. Encoded protein: CASSFRSSSSYNEQFF.

Ten or more counts support this clonotype. The J gene is TRBJ1-1, the V gene TRBV6-6, with a tentative D call TRBD1 (6 bases). Germline V gene data show CDR1 as MNHNY and CDR2 as SVGAGI (reference sequence). Trimming removed 2 bases at V and 4 bases at J, with 11 bases between. This CDR3 is built from 14 residues. The CDR3 region has the DNA TGTGCCAGCAGTTACGGGGGCATCGGCACTGAAGCTTTCTTT. Protein: CASSYGGIGTEAFF.

This clonotype came up a few times. This rearrangement joins TRBV7-2 to TRBJ2-4, with D hard to call. Germline V gives CDR1 SGHTA, CDR2 FQGNSA. The CDR3 is 15 residues long. The V and J ends lost 3 bases and 0 bases respectively, with 9 bases between them. Here the CDR3 DNA reads TGTGCCAGCAGCTTGAACACAGTAGCCAAAAACATTCAGTACTTC. This sequence encodes CASSLNTVAKNIQYF.

This clonotype has only a few counts. This sequence joins TRBV7-9 and TRBJ1-5; no reliable D call. Germline V gene lookup returns CDR1 SEHNR and CDR2 FQNEAQ (reference sequence). The CDR3 length is 12 residues. V lost 7 bases, J lost 7 bases, and 11 bases lay in between. CDR3 protein: CASTRETQPQHF. CDR3 nucleotide sequence: TGTGCCAGCACCAGAGAGACGCAGCCCCAGCATTTT.

This clonotype was counted a few times. This chain connects TRBV12-3 or TRBV12-4 to TRBJ2-5; TRBD1 agrees at 7 bases. Trimming removed 0 bases from V and 3 bases from J; junction bases left unmatched: 4. CDR3 length: 15 residues. CDR3 coding DNA: TGTGCCAGCAGTTTAGCACAGGGGTCTGAAGAGACCCAGTACTTC. Its protein product is CASSLAQGSEETQYF.

This clonotype was picked up one time. This sequence joins TRBV6-1 and TRBJ1-1; unclear D gene. V was cut by 5 bases and J by 4 bases, with 11 bases left in between. Germline V gene data show CDR1 as MNHNS and CDR2 as SASEGT. The CDR3 runs to 13 residues. The CDR3 protein is CASSLTKGTEAFF. In DNA form, the CDR3 reads TGTGCCAGCAGTCTCACGAAGGGCACTGAAGCTTTCTTT.

This clonotype turned up a few times. The chain carries TRBV7-3 and TRBJ2-3, with 8 positions matching TRBD2. The germline gives CDR1 SGHTA, CDR2 FQGTGA. V trimming: 4 bases; J trimming: 2 bases; junction bases outside the gene matches: 11. The CDR3 length is 17 residues. The CDR3 DNA reads as TGTGCCAGCAGCTCCCTCGGGCGGGGGGTCCTCACAGATACGCAGTATTTT. Its translation: CASSSLGRGVLTDTQYF.